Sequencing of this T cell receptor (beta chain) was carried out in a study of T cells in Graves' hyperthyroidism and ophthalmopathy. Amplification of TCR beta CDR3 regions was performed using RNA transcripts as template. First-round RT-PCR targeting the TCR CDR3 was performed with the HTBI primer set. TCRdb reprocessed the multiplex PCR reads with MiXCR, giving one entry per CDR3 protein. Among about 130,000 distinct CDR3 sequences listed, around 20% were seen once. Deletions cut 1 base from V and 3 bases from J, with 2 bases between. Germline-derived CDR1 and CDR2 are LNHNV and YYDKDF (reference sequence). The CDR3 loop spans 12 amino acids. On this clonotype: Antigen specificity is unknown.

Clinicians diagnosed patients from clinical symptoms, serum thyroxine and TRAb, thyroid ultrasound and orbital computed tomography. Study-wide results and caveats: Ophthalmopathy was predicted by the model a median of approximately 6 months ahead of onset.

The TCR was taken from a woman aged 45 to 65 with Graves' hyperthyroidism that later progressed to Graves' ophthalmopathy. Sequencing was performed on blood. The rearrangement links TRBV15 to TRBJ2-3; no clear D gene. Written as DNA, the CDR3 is TGTGCCACCAGCAGAGCGACAGATACGCAGTATTTT. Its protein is CATSRATDTQYF.